This TCR beta chain was recorded in a study of cytomegalovirus exposure and HLA in healthy donors. Turning to the study itself: The Caucasian-associated ancestry cluster contained approximately 81% of the 398 genotyped donors. General study findings and limits: In a later analysis, DRB1 alleles had the most associated TCRs; HLA-C alleles the fewest. Prediction of most subjects' HLA-A and HLA-B alleles by TCR beta sequences was reportedly accurate.

Turning to this clone: What it binds is unknown.

Use of 60 Vbeta and 13 Jbeta primers characterized the PCR. Assay: immunoSEQ multiplex PCR; the TCRdb copy retains only in-frame clones and omits some. The sample table includes roughly 27,000 clones. The sequenced material came from PBMCs. This clonotype originated in a man aged 25-40 years in good health and CMV-seronegative.

The CDR3 DNA is TGTGCCAGCAGCCAATCGGAAGGAGGGTCCGACGGCTACACCTTC. This gives the protein CASSQSEGGSDGYTF. V usage is TRBV4-2 and J usage is TRBJ1-2; the D is unclear. Trimming removed 2 bases from V and 8 bases from J, with 18 bases in between. CDR3 length: 15 amino acids. CDR1 is LGHNA and CDR2 is YNFKEQ in the germline V gene.